The clone carrying this T cell receptor (beta chain) was detected many times. The antigen is unknown. Patients were left out if they had other autoimmune diseases, uncontrolled infections, pregnancy or lactation. PBMCs were density-gradient isolated from approximately 9.8 ml fresh blood. This CDR3 region has 16 residues. Germline CDR1 is SEHNR and CDR2 is FQNEAQ (reference sequence). V was shortened by 4 bases and J by 3 bases, with 16 bases between the two germline ends. The authors amplified TCR beta CDR3 regions, and they did so from RNA transcripts for repertoire sequencing. Scientists carried out first-round RT-PCR using HTBI primers and then a second-round multiplex PCR. TCRdb ran MiXCR on the multiplex PCR reads and lists one entry per CDR3 protein. Found here are roughly 500,000 distinct CDR3 sequences, 13% to 15% of them singletons; the top ten hold about a tenth. These data belong to a study of Graves' ophthalmopathy and Graves' hyperthyroidism.

Study conclusions and caveats: Most thyroid clonotypes expanded beyond 0.001 frequency were also found in blood.

The TCR comes from a woman in her thirties with Graves' ophthalmopathy. V and J are TRBV7-9 and TRBJ1-3; no reliable D call. The sequenced sample consisted of blood. CDR3 residues: CASSSMDAEGGNTIYF. In nucleotides, the CDR3 is TGTGCCAGCAGCTCGATGGACGCGGAGGGTGGAAACACCATATATTTT.